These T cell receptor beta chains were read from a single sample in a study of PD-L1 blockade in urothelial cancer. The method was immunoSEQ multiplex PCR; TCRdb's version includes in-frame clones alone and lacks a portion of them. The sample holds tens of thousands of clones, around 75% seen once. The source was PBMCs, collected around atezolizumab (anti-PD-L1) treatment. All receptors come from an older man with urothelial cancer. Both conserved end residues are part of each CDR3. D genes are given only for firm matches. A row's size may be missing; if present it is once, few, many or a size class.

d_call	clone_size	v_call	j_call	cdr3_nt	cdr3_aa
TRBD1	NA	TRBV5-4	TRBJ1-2	TGTGCCAGCAGCTTGGCGGGACAGGGAAGAATGGGTGGCTACACCTTC	CASSLAGQGRMGGYTF
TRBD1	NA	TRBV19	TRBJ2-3	TGTGCCATCTCGGACAGGGTGGACGATACGCAGTATTTT	CAISDRVDDTQYF
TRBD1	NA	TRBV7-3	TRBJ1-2	TGTGCCAGCAGCCCAGGACAGGGCCATCCTAACTATGGCTACACCTTC	CASSPGQGHPNYGYTF
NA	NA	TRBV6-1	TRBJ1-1	TGTGCCAGCACCACAGGGATGGGGACTGAAGCTTTCTTT	CASTTGMGTEAFF
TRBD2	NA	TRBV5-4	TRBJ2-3	TGTGCCAGCAGTCAGGCTCGGGGGGGAACCCGCACAGATACGCAGTATTTT	CASSQARGGTRTDTQYF
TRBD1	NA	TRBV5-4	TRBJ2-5	TGTGCCAGCAGCTACGGACAGGGGGATATTCAAGAGACCCAGTACTTC	CASSYGQGDIQETQYF
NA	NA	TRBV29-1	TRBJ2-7	TGCAGCGTTGAGAGACTTTCCGACTCCTACGAGCAGTACTTC	CSVERLSDSYEQYF
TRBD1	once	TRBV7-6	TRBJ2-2	TGTGCCAGCAGCTTACGGACAGGCGGCGAAGGGACCGGGGAGCTGTTTTTT	CASSLRTGGEGTGELFF
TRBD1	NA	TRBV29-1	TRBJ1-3	TGCAGCGCCACACAGGGGGCTGGGGGAAACACCATATATTTT	CSATQGAGGNTIYF
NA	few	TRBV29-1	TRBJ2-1	TGCAGCGCCGAGGGAGAGGCCTACAATGAGCAGTTCTTC	CSAEGEAYNEQFF
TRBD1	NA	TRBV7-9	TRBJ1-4	TGTGCCAGCAGTAACCGGGACAGCTCCGTCAATGAAAAACTGTTTTTT	CASSNRDSSVNEKLFF
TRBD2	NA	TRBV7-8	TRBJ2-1	TGTGCCAGCAGCTTAGTCCTAGCGGGAGGAAATGAGCAGTTCTTC	CASSLVLAGGNEQFF
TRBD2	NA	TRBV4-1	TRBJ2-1	TGCGCCAGCAGCCCCGCGGTAATAAGGCGGGAGGGGTCCGCGTTCTTC	CASSPAVIRREGSAFF
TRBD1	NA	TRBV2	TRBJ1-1	TGTGCCAGCAGTGGACAGGGACCCCCTGAAGCTTTCTTT	CASSGQGPPEAFF
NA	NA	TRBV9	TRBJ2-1	TGTGCCAGCAGCGTAAGTCGGGGGGCCTCCTACAATGAGCAGTTCTTC	CASSVSRGASYNEQFF
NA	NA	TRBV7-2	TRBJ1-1	TGTGCCAGCAGCTCTACCACAGGCACTGAAGCTTTCTTT	CASSSTTGTEAFF
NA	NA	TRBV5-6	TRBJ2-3	TGTGCCAGCAGCTTGTGGGCAGGGGACGCAGATACGCAGTATTTT	CASSLWAGDADTQYF
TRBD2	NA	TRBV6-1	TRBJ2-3	TGTGCCAGCAGTGAAAGGCTAGCGGGAGAGGGTACGCAGTATTTT	CASSERLAGEGTQYF
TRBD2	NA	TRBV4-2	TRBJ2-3	TGTGCCAGCAGCCATCGTAGCGGGAGGGAGGGAGATACGCAGTATTTT	CASSHRSGREGDTQYF
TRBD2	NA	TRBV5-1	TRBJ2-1	TGCGCCAGCAGCCAAAGCGGGGGGCTGGACTACAATGAGCAGTTCTTC	CASSQSGGLDYNEQFF
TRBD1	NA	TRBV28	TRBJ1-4	TGTGCCAGCAGTTTATTCTCAGGGGGATTGCAAGAAAAACTGTTTTTT	CASSLFSGGLQEKLFF
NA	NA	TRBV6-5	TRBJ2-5	TGTGCCAGCAGTTCGCGGACTATTATAGGCGAAGAGACCCAGTACTTC	CASSSRTIIGEETQYF
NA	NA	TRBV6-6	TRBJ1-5	TGTGCCAGCAGTTCGGGTACCACCGATCAGCCCCAGCATTTT	CASSSGTTDQPQHF
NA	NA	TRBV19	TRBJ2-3	TGTGCCAGTAGTGGAGATCGTGGGACGCCCGGGGGAGATACGCAGTATTTT	CASSGDRGTPGGDTQYF
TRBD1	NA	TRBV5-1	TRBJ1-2	TGCGCCAGCAGCTTGGATGGGACAGGGCCCTATGGCTACACCTTC	CASSLDGTGPYGYTF
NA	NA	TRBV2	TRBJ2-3	TGTGCCAGCAGTGAATCCCCCCAGGGCACAGATACGCAGTATTTT	CASSESPQGTDTQYF
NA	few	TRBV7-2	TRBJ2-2	TGTGCCAGCAGCTTAGCGGCCACCCCGAACACCGGGGAGCTGTTTTTT	CASSLAATPNTGELFF
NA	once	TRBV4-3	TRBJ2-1	TGCGCCAGCAGCCAAGATCAGGGGCAGCCCTACAATGAGCAGTTCTTC	CASSQDQGQPYNEQFF
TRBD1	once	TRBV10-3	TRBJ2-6	TGTGCCATTATGGGACAGCTGAGCTCTGGGGCCAACGTCCTGACTTTC	CAIMGQLSSGANVLTF
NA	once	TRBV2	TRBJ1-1	TGTGCCAGCAGTGGTCAGGTATGGAACACTGAAGCTTTCTTT	CASSGQVWNTEAFF
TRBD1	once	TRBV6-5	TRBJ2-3	TGTGCCAGCAGTAACTTGCTACAGGGGCCAGATACGCAGTATTTT	CASSNLLQGPDTQYF
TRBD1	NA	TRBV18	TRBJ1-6	TGTGCCAGCTCACCTGGACAGGGGGGTAATTCACCCCTCCACTTT	CASSPGQGGNSPLHF
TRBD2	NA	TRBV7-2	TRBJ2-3	TGTGCCAGCAGCCTCGGACTAGCGGCAGATACGCAGTATTTT	CASSLGLAADTQYF
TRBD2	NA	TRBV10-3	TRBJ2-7	TGTGCCATCAGTGGACCGCCCTACGGGGGGAGTTCCTACGAGCAGTACTTC	CAISGPPYGGSSYEQYF
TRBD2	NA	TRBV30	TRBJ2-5	TGTGCCTGGAATGCGGGAGGGTTCGGGACCCAGTACTTC	CAWNAGGFGTQYF
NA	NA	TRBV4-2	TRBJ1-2	TGTGCCAGCAGCCAAGATTCAGGGGCCGCCATCTATGGCTACACCTTC	CASSQDSGAAIYGYTF
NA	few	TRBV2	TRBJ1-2	TGTGCCTACAGGGTCTATGGCTACACCTTC	CAYRVYGYTF
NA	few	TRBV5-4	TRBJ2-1	TGTGCCAGCAGCTTGGCTCAGGGGATGGGTCGGGTGGATGAGCAGTTCTTC	CASSLAQGMGRVDEQFF
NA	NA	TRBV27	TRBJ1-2	TGTGCCAGCAGTCTCCGACAAGAATATGGCTACACCTTC	CASSLRQEYGYTF
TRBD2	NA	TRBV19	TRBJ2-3	TGTGCCAGTAGTATCGGGACTAGTCCAGATACGCAGTATTTT	CASSIGTSPDTQYF
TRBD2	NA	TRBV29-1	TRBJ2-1	TGCAGCGCGCAAACTAGCGGGAGAAGCAATGAGCAGTTCTTC	CSAQTSGRSNEQFF
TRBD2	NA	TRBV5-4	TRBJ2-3	TGTGCCAGCAGCTACGGGACTAGCAGCACAGATACGCAGTATTTT	CASSYGTSSTDTQYF
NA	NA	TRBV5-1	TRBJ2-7	TGCGCCAGCAGCGTCGCCTCGGGAAGTACCTACGAGCAGTACTTC	CASSVASGSTYEQYF
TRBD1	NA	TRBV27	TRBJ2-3	TGTGCCAGCAGCTACAGGGGAAAAGATACGCAGTATTTT	CASSYRGKDTQYF
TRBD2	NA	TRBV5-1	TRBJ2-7	TGCGCCAGTAGCGCGGGGGGTCTAAGCTCCTACGAGCAGTACTTC	CASSAGGLSSYEQYF
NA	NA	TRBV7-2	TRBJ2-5	TGTGCCAGCAGCTCCCACCGGGACATCCAAGAGACCCAGTACTTC	CASSSHRDIQETQYF
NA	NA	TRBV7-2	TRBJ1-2	TGTGCCAGCAGCTCACAAGGACAATCGGACTACACCTTC	CASSSQGQSDYTF
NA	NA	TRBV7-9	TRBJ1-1	TGTGCCAGCTCCCGGGGGGGGAGAGGGGAAGCTTTCTTT	CASSRGGRGEAFF
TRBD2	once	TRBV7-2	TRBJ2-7	TGTGCCAGCAGCTCAACGGGGGGGAGGACCTCCTACGAGCAGTACTTC	CASSSTGGRTSYEQYF
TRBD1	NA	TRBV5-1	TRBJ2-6	TGCGCCAGCAGCTTGACAGGGGATGGGGCCAACGTCCTGACTTTC	CASSLTGDGANVLTF
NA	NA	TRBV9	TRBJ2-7	TGTGCCAGCAGCGTAGGGGGAAGGGGCGAGCAGTACTTC	CASSVGGRGEQYF
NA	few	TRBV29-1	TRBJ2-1	TGCAGCGTGGAAATTCTAGCGAATGGTGAGCAGTTCTTC	CSVEILANGEQFF
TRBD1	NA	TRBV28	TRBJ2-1	TGTGCCAGCAGTTTATGGGCAGGGGGTTCCTACAATGAGCAGTTCTTC	CASSLWAGGSYNEQFF